This T cell receptor beta chain was identified during a study of T cells in Graves' hyperthyroidism and ophthalmopathy. Using RNA transcripts as the source, TCR beta CDR3 regions were amplified. First-round RT-PCR with HTBI primers amplified the TCR CDR3 region. TCRdb redid the calling of the multiplex PCR reads with MiXCR, one entry per CDR3 protein. The table records hundreds of thousands of distinct CDR3 sequences, around 39% of them present only once. Graves' hyperthyroidism is called stable when ophthalmopathy does not progress within 18 months. Participants, patients aged 18 to 65, had newly diagnosed hyperthyroidism with a duration under 2 months. This clonotype was detected many times. Sequencing was done on a sample of blood. The clonotype was recovered from a man in his late teens or twenties with Graves' hyperthyroidism.

The CDR3 spells CASPAASRETQYF. In nucleotides, the CDR3 is TGTGCCAGTCCGGCCGCTTCCAGGGAGACCCAGTACTTC. The chain links TRBV2 to TRBJ2-5; D not resolved. This CDR3 is built from 13 residues. Germline values: CDR1 SNHLY, CDR2 FYNNEI. Trimming stripped 9 bases from V and 5 bases from J, with 16 bases between.